A single sample gave rise to the 12 T cell receptor beta chains below, sequenced in a study of blood T cell repertoires in COVID-19. TCRdb keeps only in-frame clones here, not all; method: immunoSEQ multiplex PCR. Of 70,000 to 80,000 clones listed, roughly 90% were seen once; the top ten hold around a sixth. The sample comprised peripheral blood. The receptor set was obtained from an elderly man in a cohort sampled during active COVID-19.

The gene calls are TRBV7-8 and TRBJ2-7; 12 positions agree with TRBD2. Per the germline V gene, CDR1 is SGHVS and CDR2 is FQNEAQ. Trimming took 1 base from V and 0 from J; bases not matched to a gene: 4. This CDR3 comprises 17 residues. DNA for the CDR3: TGTGCCAGCAGCTTAGGACTAGCGGGGGCCAGCTCCTACGAGCAGTACGTC. Amino acid sequence: CASSLGLAGASSYEQYV.

V usage is TRBV14 and J usage is TRBJ1-1; TRBD1 aligns across 8 bases. J was trimmed by 1 base and V by 11 bases; bases with no gene match: 9. The germline CDR1 and CDR2 sequences are SGHDN and FVKESK. The CDR3 spans 14 residues. The CDR3 sequence: CASKWGQENTEAFF. The CDR3 DNA sequence: TGTGCCTCAAAGTGGGGACAGGAGAACACTGAAGCTTTCTTT.

The chain is built from TRBV6-6 and TRBJ2-1; 11 bases map to TRBD2. This CDR3 comprises 14 residues. Germline-derived CDR1 and CDR2 are MNHNY and SVGAGI (reference sequence). The ends lost 2 bases at V and 8 bases at J; junction bases unmatched: 2. CDR3 sequence (DNA): TGTGCCAGCAGTTACCTGGGACTAGCGGATGAGCAGTTCTTC. Translating gives CASSYLGLADEQFF.

This sequence joins TRBV25-1 and TRBJ1-2, with TRBD1 identical over 9 bases. The length of the CDR3 is 17 residues. With V trimmed by 2 bases and J by 1 base, 8 bases remained unmatched. CDR1 and CDR2 from the germline V gene are MGHDK and SYGVNS. For the CDR3, the DNA is TGTGCCAGCAGTGAAAGGGATGTGACAGGGGGTAACTATGGCTACACCTTC. Amino acids: CASSERDVTGGNYGYTF.

CDR3 loop: CASGQQGWTEAFF. CDR3 DNA: TGTGCTAGTGGCCAACAGGGGTGGACTGAAGCTTTCTTT. This chain connects TRBV12-5 to TRBJ1-1; TRBD1 matches at 7 bases. After removal of 6 bases from V and 5 bases from J, the junction contained 6 bases not matched to a gene. Per germline, CDR1 LGHNT and CDR2 FRNRAP. The CDR3 contains 13 residues.

The chain combines TRBV27 with TRBJ1-5; TRBD1 agrees at 8 bases. V lost 2 bases to trimming and J lost 6 bases; unmatched junction nucleotides: 3. This CDR3 contains 14 residues. CDR1 MNHEY and CDR2 SMNVEV come from the germline V gene (reference sequence). The CDR3 protein is CASSLAGGGQPQHF. CDR3 in DNA: TGTGCCAGCAGTTTAGCAGGGGGCGGTCAGCCCCAGCATTTT.

This chain links TRBV6-1 with TRBJ2-5; 11 nucleotides match TRBD2. The V gene's germline CDR1 is MNHNS and CDR2 SASEGT. This CDR3 is 15 amino acids long. The J segment lost 0 bases and the V segment lost 4 bases, leaving 1 base of the junction unmatched. CDR3 DNA: TGTGCCAGCAGTGTAGCGGGGGGGTACCAAGAGACCCAGTACTTC. Translated: CASSVAGGYQETQYF.

The chain joins TRBV5-1 to TRBJ2-2; D is unclear. The CDR3 is made up of 14 amino acids. Germline-derived CDR1 and CDR2 are SGHRS and YFSETQ. Deletions cut 0 bases from V and 4 bases from J, with 7 bases between. The CDR3 here is CASSLDSSTGELFF. DNA for the CDR3: TGCGCCAGCAGCTTGGACAGTAGCACCGGGGAGCTGTTTTTT.

This clone was counted once. V and J are TRBV6-5 and TRBJ2-5; the D gene is possibly TRBD2 (6 bases). CDR1 MNHEY and CDR2 SVGAGI come from the germline V gene. The CDR3 has 15 residues. Trimming took 5 bases from V and 5 from J, leaving 18 bases between them. Here the CDR3 reads CASSRGTDPWETQYF. The CDR3, as DNA: TGTGCCAGCAGTCGCGGGACGGACCCATGGGAGACCCAGTACTTC.

V is TRBV27 and J is TRBJ2-5; 9 positions agree with TRBD1. The J segment lost 1 base and the V segment lost 3 bases, leaving 9 bases of the junction unmatched. Germline V gene lookup returns CDR1 MNHEY and CDR2 SMNVEV (reference sequence). The CDR3 consists of 17 residues. The chain's CDR3 is CASSFLGQGRGQETQYF. The DNA for the CDR3 is TGTGCCAGCAGTTTTTTGGGACAGGGTCGGGGCCAAGAGACCCAGTACTTC.

The chain uses TRBV5-4 and TRBJ2-3; the match to TRBD2 covers 9 bases. The CDR3 sequence is 16 residues long. V was clipped by 2 bases and J by 1 base; unmatched bases: 5. CDR1 SGHNT and CDR2 YYREEE come from the germline V gene (reference sequence). In DNA, the CDR3 is TGTGCCAGCAGCTTAGGGCGGGGGGGCGGCACAGATACGCAGTATTTT. Translated, it gives CASSLGRGGGTDTQYF. Complete variable domain (other parts from reference TRBV5-4 and TRBJ2-3): ETGVTQSPTHLIKTRGQQVTLRCSSQSGHNTVSWYQQALGQGPQFIFQYYREEENGRGNFPPRFSGLQFPNYSSELNVNALELDDSALYLCASSLGRGGGTDTQYFGPGTRLTVL.

The chain recombines TRBV20-1 with TRBJ2-1; 8 bases line up with TRBD2. With V trimmed by 3 bases and J by 2 bases, 9 bases remained unmatched. In germline, CDR1 is DFQATT, CDR2 SNEGSKA (reference sequence). This CDR3 is 16 amino acids long. CDR3 residues: CSASTQRGLPYNEQFF. In DNA, the CDR3 is TGCAGTGCTAGTACCCAGCGGGGGTTGCCCTACAATGAGCAGTTCTTC.